This T cell receptor beta chain came from a study of CD8 T cells in ankylosing spondylitis. A word on this clonotype: Its target is not known.

TCRdb reanalysed the 5' RACE reads using MiXCR and keeps one entry per CDR3 protein. This sample has hundreds of thousands of distinct CDR3 sequences; 20% to 25% occur once, and the top ten carry 3.5%. The V end lost 1 base, the J end lost 4 bases, and 13 bases lay between the germline ends. The CDR3 sequence is 16 residues long. Germline V CDR1 and CDR2: LGHNA, YSLEER. General study points: Clones that were linked to disease were CD8+ and were relatively rare in peripheral blood. Matched ankylosing spondylitis synovial fluid reportedly showed significant enrichment of disease-linked clones. Apparently characteristic of ankylosing spondylitis blood was a TCR beta motif (eight highly homologous variants).

The sequence derives from a female donor with ankylosing spondylitis or in good health (not recorded which). V usage is TRBV4-3 and J usage is TRBJ2-2; D unclear. The sample was blood, either unsorted or a sorted T cell fraction (not recorded which). The DNA of the CDR3 is TGCGCCAGCAGCCAAGCTACAACTCGAGGCACCGGGGAGCTGTTTTTT. This translates into CASSQATTRGTGELFF.